These 22 T cell receptor beta chains were sequenced from one sample in a study of CDR3 diversity in severe acne. Via MiXCR, TCRdb re-called the PCR reads, giving one row per CDR3 protein. The sample lists approximately 90,000 distinct CDR3 sequences; approximately 52% were seen once. Sequenced material: blood. The receptors were gathered from a male donor in good health, serving as a control.

This clonotype has a count of ten or more. The chain employs TRBV7-6 and TRBJ2-7; tentatively, D is TRBD1 or TRBD2 (5 bases each). CDR1 is SGHVS and CDR2 is FNYEAQ in the germline V gene. CDR3 size: 14 residues. V was trimmed by 4 bases and J by 1 base, leaving 11 bases between them. The CDR3 nucleotides are TGTGCCAGCAGCTCGAGGGACGGTTCCTACGAGCAGTACTTC. The encoded protein is CASSSRDGSYEQYF.

The chain couples TRBV28 to TRBJ2-7; 8 bases align to TRBD1. V gave up 3 bases and J gave up 0 bases; unmatched junction bases: 7. The CDR3 spans 16 residues. The germline V gene has CDR1 MDHEN and CDR2 SYDVKM. The CDR3 DNA reads as TGTGCCAGCAGTTTGGTGGACAGGGCCAACTCCTACGAGCAGTACTTC. The encoded protein is CASSLVDRANSYEQYF.

This chain joins TRBV12-3 or TRBV12-4 and TRBJ1-1; no definite D call. With 5 bases removed from V and 3 bases from J, the gap between germline ends came to 16 bases. The CDR3 extends over 15 amino acids. CDR3 sequence: CASSRWADYDTEAFF. The CDR3 DNA follows: TGTGCCAGCAGTCGGTGGGCGGACTATGACACTGAAGCTTTCTTT.

As regards this clonotype: This could be a read error, since a much larger clone is one nucleotide away. The chain recombines TRBV6-1 with TRBJ2-2; TRBD2 might be the D (6 bases). Germline CDR1 is MNHNS and CDR2 is SASEGT. The CDR3 sequence is 13 residues long. The CDR3 is CASMGGNTGEPFF. The DNA of the CDR3 is TGTGCCAGCATGGGGGGTAACACCGGGGAGCCGTTTTTT.

At least ten counts were recorded for this clonotype. This chain connects TRBV6-1 to TRBJ2-1, with D possibly being TRBD2 (6 bases). Per germline, CDR1 MNHNS and CDR2 SASEGT. The CDR3 covers 15 residues. The germline V and J ends were trimmed by 1 base and 0 bases, with 7 bases remaining between them. The chain's CDR3 is CASSEDGGSYNEQFF. The CDR3 DNA reads as TGTGCCAGCAGTGAAGACGGGGGCTCCTACAATGAGCAGTTCTTC.

Details on this clonotype: An end of the junction differs from the germline gene, which may be a read error. The chain has TRBV7-9 and TRBJ2-1, with D perhaps matching TRBD1 (5 bases). Germline V lookup: CDR1 SEHNR, CDR2 FQNEAQ (reference sequence). The CDR3 loop spans 12 amino acids. For the CDR3, the DNA is TGTGCCAACAGCGAGCAGGGCAATGAGCAGTTCTTC. This gives the protein CANSEQGNEQFF.

About this clonotype: This may arise from a read error, as a much more abundant clone is one base away. The CDR3 DNA sequence: TGTGCCACCAGCAGGGACACCACTGGAACCACCATATATTTT. Amino acids: CATSRDTTGTTIYF. The genes are TRBV15 and TRBJ1-3; D may be TRBD1 (5 bases). Germline CDR1 and CDR2: LNHNV and YYDKDF (reference sequence). The CDR3 is 14 amino acids.

This chain's CDR3 is CASSLGPAYEAFF. The CDR3 DNA reads TGTGCCAGCAGCTTAGGGCCAGCCTATGAAGCTTTCTTT. This rearrangement joins TRBV7-2 to TRBJ1-1; D call uncertain. The CDR3 is made up of 13 amino acids. Trimming took 1 base from V and 7 from J, leaving 10 bases between them. Looked up from germline, CDR1 is SGHTA and CDR2 is FQGNSA.

The chain is built from TRBV7-3 and TRBJ1-2; D unresolved. Per the germline V gene, CDR1 is SGHTA and CDR2 is FQGTGA. Deletions cut 1 base from V and 8 bases from J, with 11 bases between. The CDR3 loop spans 13 amino acids. The CDR3 sequence: CASSLNGFRGYTF. The CDR3 DNA follows: TGTGCCAGCAGCTTAAACGGGTTTCGAGGCTACACCTTC.

The DNA for the CDR3 is TGTGCCACCAGACTAGCGGGCAATGAGCAGTTCTTC. This sequence encodes CATRLAGNEQFF. This chain links TRBV24-1 with TRBJ2-1; 9 bases agree with TRBD2. Germline CDR1 is KGHDR and CDR2 is SFDVKD. J lost 6 bases, V lost 7 bases, and 0 bases had no gene match. This CDR3 is 12 amino acids long.

This sequence joins TRBV7-6 and TRBJ2-1, with 12 bases identical to TRBD2. CDR1 and CDR2 (germline): SGHVS, FNYEAQ. CDR3 size: 17 residues. The V segment lost 5 bases and the J segment 8 bases; nucleotides outside the gene matches: 13. CDR3 loop: CASSITSGGTRGDEQFF. As DNA, the CDR3 is TGTGCCAGCAGCATAACTAGCGGGGGGACCCGGGGGGATGAGCAGTTCTTC.

The table lists this clonotype with a few counts. The rearrangement joins TRBV7-9 to TRBJ1-2; TRBD1 aligns across 7 bases. The V and J ends lost 4 bases and 5 bases, in that order; junction bases with no gene match: 7. Germline V gives CDR1 SEHNR, CDR2 FQNEAQ (reference sequence). CDR3 size: 14 residues. The CDR3: CASSSSGGGYGYTF. The CDR3 region has the DNA TGTGCCAGCAGCTCGTCAGGGGGAGGATATGGCTACACCTTC.

There are many counts of this clonotype. The chain recombines TRBV4-2 with TRBJ2-1; TRBD1 matches at 8 bases. The germline gives CDR1 LGHNA, CDR2 YNFKEQ. This CDR3 comprises 16 residues. After removal of 1 base from V and 4 bases from J, the junction contained 6 bases not matched to a gene. Here the CDR3 reads CASSQAGQGAYNEQFF. Written as DNA, the CDR3 is TGTGCCAGCAGCCAAGCTGGACAGGGAGCATACAATGAGCAGTTCTTC.

The chain links TRBV7-9 to TRBJ2-1, with 8 nucleotides matching TRBD1. The trim removed 5 bases at V and 6 bases at J, leaving 9 bases unmatched. The CDR3 runs 15 residues. In germline, CDR1 is SEHNR, CDR2 FQNEAQ (reference sequence). The CDR3 sequence is CASSTRQGTPNEQFF. The CDR3 DNA follows: TGTGCCAGCAGCACTCGACAGGGGACACCCAATGAGCAGTTCTTC. Variable domain in full (rest from reference TRBV7-9 and TRBJ2-1): DTGVSQNPRHKITKRGQNVTFRCDPISEHNRLYWYRQTLGQGPEFLTYFQNEAQLEKSRLLSDRFSAERPKGSFSTLEIQRTEQGDSAMYLCASSTRQGTPNEQFFGPGTRLTVL.

A word on this clonotype: Its ends do not fully match the called genes, so a read error is possible. This chain joins TRBV6-5 and TRBJ2-3; tentative D call: TRBD2 (6 bases). This CDR3 has 15 residues. The germline V gene encodes CDR1 MNHEY and CDR2 SVGAGI. The CDR3 region has the DNA TGTGCCAGCAGTTACGGCCGGGAGCGCACAGATACGCAGTGTTTT. Residues: CASSYGRERTDTQCF.

By share, this clonotype ranks as medium-sized. V usage is TRBV19 and J usage is TRBJ1-1; D unresolved. This CDR3 is 11 amino acids long. With 3 bases removed from V and 8 bases from J, the gap between germline ends came to 7 bases. Germline values: CDR1 LNHDA, CDR2 SQIVND (reference sequence). This CDR3 is CASSIYQEAFF. In DNA, the CDR3 is TGTGCCAGTAGTATTTACCAGGAAGCTTTCTTT. Variable domain in full (rest from reference TRBV19 and TRBJ1-1): DGGITQSPKYLFRKEGQNVTLSCEQNLNHDAMYWYRQDPGQGLRLIYYSQIVNDFQKGDIAEGYSVSREKKESFPLTVTSAQKNPTAFYLCASSIYQEAFFGQGTRLTVV.

This clonotype was seen only a few times. This chain connects TRBV9 to TRBJ1-4; unclear D gene. The CDR3 has 15 amino acids. Germline V gives CDR1 SGDLS, CDR2 YYNGEE. Trimming removed 0 bases at V and 5 bases at J, with 11 bases between. The CDR3 sequence: CASSVANGNNEKLFF. The CDR3 bases are TGTGCCAGCAGCGTAGCGAATGGGAACAATGAAAAACTGTTTTTT.

The V and J genes are TRBV25-1 and TRBJ2-3; no clear D gene. Germline V gene sequence: CDR1 MGHDK, CDR2 SYGVNS. Trimming shortened V by 4 bases and J by 8 bases, and 28 bases separated the two germline ends. This CDR3 is built from 18 residues. The CDR3 nucleotides read TGTGCCAGCAGTGTGGTGGGGAAGACGAGGCTATCCACGGGTACGCAGTATTTT. This encodes CASSVVGKTRLSTGTQYF. The full variable domain, in which reference TRBV25-1 and TRBJ2-3 provide the parts outside the CDR3, is EADIYQTPRYLVIGTGKKITLECSQTMGHDKMYWYQQDPGMELHLIHYSYGVNSTEKGDLSSESTVSRIRTEHFPLTLESARPSHTSQYLCASSVVGKTRLSTGTQYFGPGTRLTVL.

The J gene is TRBJ2-7, the V gene TRBV7-2, with 8 positions matching TRBD2. This CDR3 region has 15 residues. The germline V gene encodes CDR1 SGHTA and CDR2 FQGNSA. J gave up 0 bases and V 5 bases, and 6 bases lay outside the gene matches. CDR3 bases: TGTGCCAGCAGCCCGTTCAGCGGGAGCTCCTACGAGCAGTACTTC. This translates into CASSPFSGSSYEQYF.

This rearrangement joins TRBV19 to TRBJ1-6, with 9 nucleotides matching TRBD1. The V gene's germline CDR1 is LNHDA and CDR2 SQIVND (reference sequence). The CDR3 runs to 14 residues. The trim removed 9 bases at V and 8 bases at J, leaving 8 bases unmatched. This CDR3 reads CASLGTGTDSPLHF. DNA for the CDR3: TGTGCCAGCCTCGGGACAGGGACGGATTCACCCCTCCACTTT.

Comments on this clonotype: Compared with germline, one end of the junction differs, possibly owing to a read error. The J gene is TRBJ1-2, the V gene TRBV5-1; 9 bases map to TRBD1. The V gene's germline CDR1 is SGHRS and CDR2 YFSETQ. The CDR3 length is 13 residues. Written as DNA, the CDR3 is TGTGCCAGCAGCGCCGGGACAGGGAATGGCTACACCTTC. Amino acids: CASSAGTGNGYTF.

This clonotype was seen more than once but under ten times. At one of its ends the junction is not consistent with the germline gene, which may arise from a read error. The chain has TRBV5-1 and TRBJ2-7; no reliable D call. Germline V CDR1 and CDR2: SGHRS, YFSETQ. CDR3 length: 13 residues. In nucleotides, the CDR3 is TGTGCCAGCAGCTCCACGGATTTTGGCGAGCAGTACTTC. Its translation: CASSSTDFGEQYF. The full variable domain, its missing parts supplied by reference TRBV5-1 and TRBJ2-7, is KAGVTQTPRYLIKTRGQQVTLSCSPISGHRSVSWYQQTPGQGLQFLFEYFSETQRNKGNFPGRFSGRQFSNSRSEMNVSTLELGDSALYLCASSSTDFGEQYFGPGTRLTVT.